The 32 T cell receptor beta chains reported below all come from one sample, sequenced in a study of OX40 agonist ivuxolimab in advanced cancers. TCRdb's table, derived via immunoSEQ multiplex PCR, lists solely in-frame clones and lacks some. The profile shows roughly 60,000 clones, approximately 90% of them singletons. The sample here was CD4+ or CD8+ T cells sorted from blood, taken in a trial of the OX40 agonist ivuxolimab. The source of these receptors is an adult with an advanced solid tumor such as melanoma, head and neck, liver or kidney cancer.

This sequence joins TRBV6-1 and TRBJ2-2, with a weak D call TRBD2 (5 bases). V lost 5 bases to trimming and J lost 3 bases, with 13 bases between them. Germline V gene data show CDR1 as MNHNS and CDR2 as SASEGT. The length of the CDR3 is 15 residues. CDR3 in DNA: TGTGCCAGCAGTCCTCGGACTGGGGACACCGGGGAGCTGTTTTTT. Translating it yields CASSPRTGDTGELFF.

The chain has TRBV10-1 and TRBJ2-1; 11 nucleotides match TRBD2. The ends lost 5 bases at V and 3 bases at J; junction bases unmatched: 3. CDR3 length: 15 amino acids. CDR1 is WNHNN and CDR2 is SYGVQD in the germline V gene (reference sequence). This chain's CDR3 is CASSSGLAVYNEQFF. In nucleotides, the CDR3 is TGCGCCAGCAGTTCGGGACTAGCGGTCTACAATGAGCAGTTCTTC.

V gene TRBV5-1 combines with J gene TRBJ1-2; the D is unclear. Germline CDR1 and CDR2: SGHRS and YFSETQ. The CDR3 consists of 13 residues. V gave up 0 bases and J gave up 1 base, with 4 bases separating them. The chain's CDR3 is CASSLDNNYGYTF. CDR3 DNA sequence: TGCGCCAGCAGCTTGGACAATAACTATGGCTACACCTTC.

V usage is TRBV28 and J usage is TRBJ1-4, with TRBD1 identical over 8 bases. With V trimmed by 6 bases and J by 7 bases, 10 bases remained unmatched. CDR1 is MDHEN, CDR2 SYDVKM, per germline. CDR3 length: 15 amino acids. The CDR3 DNA is TGTGCCAGCAGCTCATCCGGACAGGGAGGTGAAAAACTGTTTTTT. Residues: CASSSSGQGGEKLFF.

This clone was observed once. The gene calls are TRBV6-6 and TRBJ2-3; D gene uncertain. The CDR3 totals 13 residues. Deletions cut 2 bases from V and 10 bases from J, with 13 bases between. CDR1 MNHNY and CDR2 SVGAGI come from the germline V gene (reference sequence). CDR3 nucleotide sequence: TGTGCCAGCAGTTACGGTCCCCCCGATTCGCAGTATTTT. Translation gives CASSYGPPDSQYF.

The rearrangement uses TRBV15 and TRBJ2-3; 8 nucleotides match TRBD1. V dropped 0 bases and J dropped 6; count of bases not matched to a gene: 5. From germline, CDR1 is LNHNV and CDR2 YYDKDF (reference sequence). This CDR3 is built from 15 residues. The chain's CDR3 is CATSREQGAIDTQYF. The CDR3 DNA is TGTGCCACCAGCAGAGAGCAGGGGGCGATCGATACGCAGTATTTT.

The CDR3 spells CSAPLGQGAFF. The CDR3 nucleotides read TGCAGTGCACCGTTAGGACAGGGTGCTTTCTTT. The rearrangement uses TRBV20-1 and TRBJ1-1; 8 bases fit TRBD1. The length of the CDR3 is 11 residues. Germline V gene lookup returns CDR1 DFQATT and CDR2 SNEGSKA (reference sequence). J was trimmed by 11 bases and V by 6 bases; bases with no gene match: 8.

The V and J genes are TRBV2 and TRBJ2-5; TRBD1 agrees at 11 bases. V shed 5 bases and J 0 bases; nucleotides not matched to a gene: 2. This CDR3 has 15 residues. Germline loops: CDR1 SNHLY, CDR2 FYNNEI. As DNA, the CDR3 is TGTGCCAGCAGTCGGGACAGGGGGAACCAAGAGACCCAGTACTTC. Amino acid sequence: CASSRDRGNQETQYF.

V gene TRBV6-6 combines with J gene TRBJ1-5, with D possibly matching TRBD1 (5 bases). The CDR3 spans 13 residues. Deletions cut 6 bases from V and 5 bases from J, with 11 bases between. Germline V gene data show CDR1 as MNHNY and CDR2 as SVGAGI (reference sequence). For the CDR3, the DNA is TGTGCCAGCAGACAGGTGGGGGATCAGCCCCAGCATTTT. It specifies CASRQVGDQPQHF.

This clone turned up a few times. The chain is built from TRBV7-8 and TRBJ2-1; TRBD2 agrees at 9 bases. The CDR3 contains 15 residues. The V and J ends lost 1 base and 3 bases, in that order; junction bases with no gene match: 1. Germline CDR1 and CDR2: SGHVS and FQNEAQ. The CDR3 sequence is CASSLVTSGYNEQFF. The CDR3 bases are TGTGCCAGCAGCTTAGTGACTAGCGGCTACAATGAGCAGTTCTTC. Together with reference TRBV7-8 and TRBJ2-1, the CDR3 gives the full variable domain: GAGVSQSPRYKVAKRGQDVALRCDPISGHVSLFWYQQALGQGPEFLTYFQNEAQLDKSGLPSDRFFAERPEGSVSTLKIQRTQQEDSAVYLCASSLVTSGYNEQFFGPGTRLTVL.

The rearrangement uses TRBV11-2 and TRBJ1-2; no clear D gene. Trimming left V 1 base short and J 7 bases short, with 10 bases between. The CDR3 consists of 13 residues. Looked up from germline, CDR1 is SGHAT and CDR2 is FQNNGV. CDR3 region: CASSLGRQFGYTF. In nucleotides, the CDR3 is TGTGCCAGCAGCTTAGGTCGCCAGTTTGGCTACACCTTC.

The genes are TRBV5-4 and TRBJ2-5; 9 bases align to TRBD1. J was trimmed by 3 bases and V by 5 bases; bases with no gene match: 5. CDR3 length: 14 amino acids. Germline lookup yields CDR1 SGHNT and CDR2 YYREEE (reference sequence). The CDR3, as DNA: TGTGCCAGCAGATCCCGGGACAGGGAAGAGACCCAGTACTTC. This codes for CASRSRDREETQYF.

V is TRBV13 and J is TRBJ2-7, with unresolved D. The CDR3 is 12 amino acids. V was trimmed by 0 bases and J by 7 bases, leaving 7 bases between them. CDR1 and CDR2 from the germline V gene are PRHDT and FYEKMQ (reference sequence). The CDR3 here is CASSLGAREQYF. CDR3 bases: TGTGCCAGCAGCTTAGGAGCGAGGGAGCAGTACTTC.

The chain recombines TRBV11-2 with TRBJ1-1; D ambiguous. CDR1 and CDR2 from the germline V gene are SGHAT and FQNNGV. The CDR3 is 13 residues long. Trimming took off 5 bases at V and 5 bases at J, with 12 bases between the two ends. This CDR3 reads CASSSTQETEAFF. The DNA of the CDR3 is TGTGCCAGCAGCAGCACCCAGGAGACTGAAGCTTTCTTT. Supplemented by reference TRBV11-2 and TRBJ1-1, the full variable domain reads EAGVAQSPRYKIIEKRQSVAFWCNPISGHATLYWYQQILGQGPKLLIQFQNNGVVDDSQLPKDRFSAERLKGVDSTLKIQPAKLEDSAVYLCASSSTQETEAFFGQGTRLTVV.

J is TRBJ2-7 and V is TRBV6-5, with D perhaps assigned TRBD1 or TRBD2 (5 bases each). The CDR3 sequence is 14 residues long. Trimming removed 0 bases from V and 0 bases from J, with 6 bases in between. Germline CDR1 and CDR2: MNHEY and SVGAGI. The CDR3 is CASSYSGTSYEQYF. CDR3 in DNA: TGTGCCAGCAGTTACTCGGGGACCTCCTACGAGCAGTACTTC.

The chain couples TRBV7-9 to TRBJ1-5; D perhaps matches TRBD1 (5 bases). V shed 5 bases and J shed 6 bases, with 11 bases lying between them. Germline lookup yields CDR1 SEHNR and CDR2 FQNEAQ (reference sequence). This CDR3 has 13 residues. This chain's CDR3 is CASSPGDLQPQHF. CDR3 nucleotides: TGTGCCAGCAGCCCCGGGGACCTTCAGCCCCAGCATTTT.

The gene calls are TRBV5-1 and TRBJ2-2, with 11 positions matching TRBD2. This CDR3 comprises 16 residues. Germline V gives CDR1 SGHRS, CDR2 YFSETQ. V was pared by 4 bases and J by 9 bases, with 11 bases of the junction left unmatched. The CDR3 bases are TGCGCCAGCAGCATCCCCCCACTAGCGGGAGTGAGGGAGCTGTTTTTT. Translation gives CASSIPPLAGVRELFF.

The chain recombines TRBV15 with TRBJ1-2; 11 nucleotides line up with TRBD1. CDR3 size: 17 residues. CDR1 is LNHNV and CDR2 is YYDKDF in the germline V gene (reference sequence). V dropped 3 bases and J dropped 4; count of bases not matched to a gene: 10. CDR3 DNA: TGTGCCACCAGCAGCCGGACAGGGGGCGCAGCCCTCTATGGCTACACCTTC. Its protein is CATSSRTGGAALYGYTF.

The chain joins TRBV9 to TRBJ2-5; 7 bases line up with TRBD2. Losses at the gene ends were 9 bases for V and 4 bases for J; bases not matched to a gene: 15. This CDR3 is built from 15 residues. Germline V gene sequence: CDR1 SGDLS, CDR2 YYNGEE. The CDR3 nucleotides are TGTGCCACCACCCGTGGGGAGGGCCAAGGAGAGACCCAGTACTTC. Protein: CATTRGEGQGETQYF.

This chain links TRBV6-1 with TRBJ2-7, with D tentatively TRBD2 (5 bases). V lost 5 bases to trimming and J lost 5 bases, with 13 bases between them. The CDR3 is 13 residues long. The germline V gene encodes CDR1 MNHNS and CDR2 SASEGT. The DNA of the CDR3 is TGTGCCAGCAGTCTGACTTTGAGGGACGAGCAGTACTTC. It encodes CASSLTLRDEQYF.

This clone was detected a few times. This sequence joins TRBV2 and TRBJ2-5; D is perhaps TRBD1 (6 bases). The CDR3 loop spans 15 amino acids. Germline CDR1 SNHLY, CDR2 FYNNEI. V lost 4 bases and J lost 0, with 12 bases in between. CDR3 in DNA: TGTGCCAGCAGTGGGGTTTGGACAGACCAAGAGACCCAGTACTTC. This gives the protein CASSGVWTDQETQYF.

The rearrangement links TRBV19 to TRBJ1-3; tentative D call: TRBD1 (5 bases). Germline V gives CDR1 LNHDA, CDR2 SQIVND (reference sequence). CDR3 length: 15 residues. With 3 bases removed from V and 3 bases from J, the gap between germline ends came to 12 bases. CDR3 residues: CASSMRDAHGNTIYF. As DNA, the CDR3 is TGTGCCAGTAGTATGAGGGACGCCCATGGAAACACCATATATTTT.

The genes are TRBV6-5 and TRBJ2-7; 9 bases are shared with TRBD2. V was pared by 2 bases and J by 2 bases, with 4 bases of the junction left unmatched. This CDR3 has 15 residues. Germline V gives CDR1 MNHEY, CDR2 SVGAGI. CDR3 in amino acids: CASSYKAGGTYEQYF. The DNA for the CDR3 is TGTGCCAGCAGTTACAAAGCGGGAGGTACCTACGAGCAGTACTTC.

This rearrangement joins TRBV11-3 to TRBJ2-7; D remains unclear. The germline V gene has CDR1 SGHNT and CDR2 YENEEA. The CDR3 has 12 amino acids. V was pared by 4 bases and J by 6 bases, with 10 bases between. The CDR3 sequence: CASSSLDFEQYF. CDR3 nucleotides: TGTGCCAGCAGCTCCCTCGATTTCGAGCAGTACTTC.

The chain combines TRBV30 with TRBJ1-1; D perhaps matches TRBD1 (6 bases). The CDR3 is made up of 16 amino acids. CDR1 and CDR2 from the germline V gene are GTSNPN and SVGIG (reference sequence). Deletions cut 0 bases from V and 1 base from J, with 15 bases between. CDR3 loop: CAWSVPVWGPNTEAFF. The CDR3 coding sequence is TGTGCCTGGAGTGTCCCCGTATGGGGGCCGAACACTGAAGCTTTCTTT.

J is TRBJ1-2 and V is TRBV5-1; D is uncertain. Germline V gene lookup returns CDR1 SGHRS and CDR2 YFSETQ. The CDR3 is made up of 14 amino acids. The germline V and J ends were trimmed by 3 bases and 4 bases, with 13 bases remaining between them. Here the CDR3 DNA reads TGCGCCAGCAGCTATGGGATTGGGATCTATGGCTACACCTTC. Translated: CASSYGIGIYGYTF. The whole variable domain, remainder taken from reference TRBV5-1 and TRBJ1-2, is KAGVTQTPRYLIKTRGQQVTLSCSPISGHRSVSWYQQTPGQGLQFLFEYFSETQRNKGNFPGRFSGRQFSNSRSEMNVSTLELGDSALYLCASSYGIGIYGYTFGSGTRLTVV.

The genes are TRBV11-2 and TRBJ2-3; D is uncertain. The V and J ends lost 6 bases and 1 base respectively, with 17 bases between them. The CDR3 runs to 16 residues. Per germline, CDR1 SGHAT and CDR2 FQNNGV. CDR3 bases: TGTGCCAGCAGACGCCCCTTTGTTACAGGCACAGATACGCAGTATTTT. This codes for CASRRPFVTGTDTQYF.

V usage is TRBV28 and J usage is TRBJ2-5, with a weak D call TRBD1 (6 bases). Trimming took 7 bases from V and 0 from J, leaving 9 bases between them. CDR1 is MDHEN, CDR2 SYDVKM, per germline. This CDR3 is 13 amino acids long. CDR3 nucleotide sequence: TGTGCCAGCACCACAGGGTACCAAGAGACCCAGTACTTC. Its translation is CASTTGYQETQYF. The full variable domain, in which reference TRBV28 and TRBJ2-5 provide the parts outside the CDR3, is DVKVTQSSRYLVKRTGEKVFLECVQDMDHENMFWYRQDPGLGLRLIYFSYDVKMKEKGDIPEGYSVSREKKERFSLILESASTNQTSMYLCASTTGYQETQYFGPGTRLLVL.

The genes are TRBV18 and TRBJ2-5; D gene uncertain. Germline V gives CDR1 KGHSH, CDR2 LQKENI. Trimming took off 1 base at V and 3 bases at J, with 0 bases between the two ends. The CDR3 contains 11 residues. CDR3 protein: CASSPQETQYF. CDR3 DNA: TGTGCCAGCTCACCACAAGAGACCCAGTACTTC.

The V and J genes are TRBV6-5 and TRBJ1-3; D remains ambiguous. V dropped 0 bases and J dropped 0 bases, with 6 bases sitting between them. The CDR3 is 15 amino acids. The germline gives CDR1 MNHEY, CDR2 SVGAGI. CDR3 in amino acids: CASSYSRDSGNTIYF. The CDR3 coding sequence is TGTGCCAGCAGTTACTCGAGGGACTCTGGAAACACCATATATTTT.

CDR3 sequence (DNA): TGCGCCAGCAGCCAAGATATCCCCGGGACAGCCAGGGAGACCCAGTACTTC. Translated: CASSQDIPGTARETQYF. This rearrangement joins TRBV4-1 to TRBJ2-5, with TRBD1 identical over 7 bases. In germline, CDR1 is MGHRA, CDR2 YSYEKL. V trimming: 0 bases; J trimming: 5 bases; junction bases outside the gene matches: 12. The CDR3 length is 17 residues.

The CDR3 DNA follows: TGTGCCAGCAGCCAAGACACTAGCGCCGGGGAGCTGTTTTTT. Its protein product is CASSQDTSAGELFF. The chain uses TRBV14 and TRBJ2-2; 7 bases align to TRBD2. This CDR3 is 14 amino acids long. The germline V gene has CDR1 SGHDN and CDR2 FVKESK. J lost 6 bases, V lost 0 bases, and 1 base had no gene match.